Presented here are 14 T cell receptor beta chains from one specimen sequenced in a study of response to subunit inactivated influenza vaccine. MiXCR was run by TCRdb on the RT-PCR reads, yielding one entry per CDR3 protein. The sample yields fewer than 650,000 distinct CDR3 sequences, 10% to 15% seen once. Source: PBMCs from blood, taken 40 to 50 days after vaccination. Receptors originate from a man in his fifties who received an inactivated influenza vaccine.

There are many counts of this clonotype. CDR3 region: CSVNDRTEQYF. The DNA of the CDR3 is TGCAGCGTGAATGACAGGACCGAGCAGTACTTC. The chain couples TRBV29-1 to TRBJ2-7, with D maybe TRBD1 (6 bases). CDR3 length: 11 residues. Germline CDR1 reads SQVTM; CDR2 reads ANQGSEA. Trimming pared 6 bases from V and 6 bases from J, leaving 12 bases between.

V is TRBV3-1 and J is TRBJ1-2, with D maybe TRBD1 (6 bases). CDR3 length equals 15 residues. The V end was cut by 5 bases, the J end by 3 bases, with 16 bases between. Germline V lookup: CDR1 LGHDT, CDR2 YNNKEL (reference sequence). The CDR3 is CASSERTVTDYGYTF. The CDR3 DNA sequence: TGTGCCAGCAGCGAACGGACAGTAACAGACTATGGCTACACCTTC.

The chain carries TRBV20-1 and TRBJ2-1; D possibly corresponds to TRBD1 (6 bases). The germline CDR1 and CDR2 sequences are DFQATT and SNEGSKA (reference sequence). This CDR3 is built from 14 residues. V dropped 2 bases and J dropped 7 bases, with 15 bases sitting between them. CDR3 sequence: CSARPMYRANEQFF. DNA for the CDR3: TGCAGTGCTAGACCTATGTACAGGGCGAATGAGCAGTTCTTC.

This clonotype was recorded a few times. This chain uses TRBV7-9 with TRBJ1-2; 10 positions agree with TRBD1. This CDR3 region has 13 residues. The V gene's germline CDR1 is SEHNR and CDR2 FQNEAQ (reference sequence). The J segment lost 8 bases and the V segment lost 4 bases, leaving 4 bases of the junction unmatched. This chain's CDR3 is CASSWDRGGGYTF. The CDR3 nucleotides are TGTGCCAGCAGCTGGGACAGGGGAGGCGGCTACACCTTC.

The table lists this clonotype with a few counts. V gene TRBV5-1 combines with J gene TRBJ1-6, with TRBD1 identical over 7 bases. V was pared by 7 bases and J by 0 bases, with 7 bases of the junction left unmatched. CDR1 SGHRS and CDR2 YFSETQ come from the germline V gene. The CDR3 extends over 16 amino acids. The CDR3 bases are TGCGCCAGCCGGGACAGCCAGAGCTCCTATAATTCACCCCTCCACTTT. This sequence encodes CASRDSQSSYNSPLHF. The full variable domain, completed using reference TRBV5-1 and TRBJ1-6, is KAGVTQTPRYLIKTRGQQVTLSCSPISGHRSVSWYQQTPGQGLQFLFEYFSETQRNKGNFPGRFSGRQFSNSRSEMNVSTLELGDSALYLCASRDSQSSYNSPLHFGNGTRLTVT.

The V gene is TRBV11-2, the J gene TRBJ2-1; 14 bases line up with TRBD2. V shed 5 bases, J shed 7 bases, and the junction held 7 bases outside the gene matches. Germline-derived CDR1 and CDR2 are SGHAT and FQNNGV. This CDR3 spans 16 amino acids. Here the CDR3 DNA reads TGTGCCAGCAGCAAGACTAGCGGGGGGGTGTATAATGAGCAGTTCTTC. Protein product: CASSKTSGGVYNEQFF.

This clonotype was observed a handful of times. This rearrangement joins TRBV6-2 or TRBV6-3 to TRBJ2-3, with TRBD1 matching over 9 bases. CDR1 is MNHEY and CDR2 is SVGEGT in the germline V gene. CDR3 length: 18 amino acids. V shed 7 bases and J 5 bases; nucleotides not matched to a gene: 19. CDR3 sequence: CASNTPSLGQGMKDTQYF. CDR3 in DNA: TGTGCCAGCAATACCCCTTCCCTTGGACAGGGGATGAAAGATACGCAGTATTTT.

The rearrangement links TRBV11-3 to TRBJ2-1; 7 nucleotides match TRBD2. Germline CDR1 is SGHNT and CDR2 is YENEEA. V was pared by 1 base and J by 0 bases, with 21 bases of the junction left unmatched. This CDR3 spans 22 amino acids. The CDR3 here is CASSLGTRNFGKPRTSYNEQFF. The CDR3 region has the DNA TGTGCCAGCAGCTTAGGGACTAGGAACTTCGGGAAACCCCGTACCTCCTACAATGAGCAGTTCTTC. Full variable domain (missing parts from reference TRBV11-3 and TRBJ2-1): EAGVVQSPRYKIIEKKQPVAFWCNPISGHNTLYWYLQNLGQGPELLIRYENEEAVDDSQLPKDRFSAERLKGVDSTLKIQPAELGDSAVYLCASSLGTRNFGKPRTSYNEQFFGPGTRLTVL.

The chain employs TRBV6-6 and TRBJ1-5; D is uncertain. Per the germline V gene, CDR1 is MNHNY and CDR2 is SVGAGI (reference sequence). Deletions cut 5 bases from V and 0 bases from J, with 5 bases between. The CDR3 extends over 13 amino acids. This chain's CDR3 is CASSTFSNQPQHF. For the CDR3, the DNA is TGTGCCAGCAGTACTTTTAGCAATCAGCCCCAGCATTTT.

The V and J genes are TRBV5-7 and TRBJ1-2; D is undetermined. TRBV5-7 is given ORF status, its function remaining uncertain. The CDR3 contains 17 residues. Trimming took 6 bases from V and 0 from J, leaving 21 bases between them. The CDR3 nucleotides are TGTGCCAGCACCACTACTCCGGGCGGGCCCTCTAACTATGGCTACACCTTC. Its translation: CASTTTPGGPSNYGYTF.

This clonotype was seen a handful of times. The chain recombines TRBV7-9 with TRBJ2-1; D gene ambiguous. Trimming removed 1 base at V and 0 bases at J, with 13 bases between. The CDR3 totals 17 residues. Germline loops: CDR1 SEHNR, CDR2 FQNEAQ (reference sequence). The CDR3 DNA sequence: TGTGCCAGCAGCTTAGAGGTTAGGGTCACCTCCTACAATGAGCAGTTCTTC. Translation gives CASSLEVRVTSYNEQFF.

The rearrangement links TRBV6-2 or TRBV6-3 to TRBJ1-4, with D uncertain. Germline loops: CDR1 MNHEY, CDR2 SVGEGT. CDR3 length: 13 residues. V lost 3 bases, J lost 8 bases, and 10 bases lay in between. In DNA form, the CDR3 reads TGTGCCAGCAGTTATAATGGTCGGGAAAAACTGTTTTTT. This encodes CASSYNGREKLFF.

The chain employs TRBV10-3 and TRBJ2-7; 10 positions match TRBD1. Looked up from germline, CDR1 is ENHRY and CDR2 is SYGVKD. CDR3 length: 17 amino acids. J lost 5 bases, V lost 4 bases, and 14 bases had no gene match. CDR3 sequence (DNA): TGTGCCATCAGTGGATCCCCCGGTAGGGACAGGGGCCACGAGCAGTACTTC. The encoded protein is CAISGSPGRDRGHEQYF.

The chain links TRBV7-9 to TRBJ2-5, with unresolved D. Germline V CDR1 and CDR2: SEHNR, FQNEAQ (reference sequence). Trimming cost V 0 bases and J 6 bases, with 5 bases left between them. The CDR3 length is 12 residues. The CDR3 protein is CASSLAGKTQYF. CDR3 nucleotides: TGTGCCAGCAGCTTAGCGGGGAAGACCCAGTACTTC.